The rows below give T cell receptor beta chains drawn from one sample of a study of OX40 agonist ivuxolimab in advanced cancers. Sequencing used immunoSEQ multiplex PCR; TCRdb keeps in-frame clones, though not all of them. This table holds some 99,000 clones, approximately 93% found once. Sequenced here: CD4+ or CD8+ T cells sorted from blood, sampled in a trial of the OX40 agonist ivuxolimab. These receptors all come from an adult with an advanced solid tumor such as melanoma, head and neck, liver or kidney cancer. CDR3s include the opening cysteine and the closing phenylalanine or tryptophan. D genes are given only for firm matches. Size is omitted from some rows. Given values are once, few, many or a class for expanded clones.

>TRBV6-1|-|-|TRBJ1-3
TGTGCCAGCAGTGAATTAGGCCGGGGTTATGGAAACACCATATATTTT
CASSELGRGYGNTIYF
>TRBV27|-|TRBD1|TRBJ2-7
TGTGCCAGCAGTTTTAGGGACAGGGCTGGCGAGCAGTACTTC
CASSFRDRAGEQYF
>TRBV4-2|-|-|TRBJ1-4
TGTGCCAGCAGCCAAGATTTGGGCCGGCCCAATGAAAAACTGTTTTTT
CASSQDLGRPNEKLFF
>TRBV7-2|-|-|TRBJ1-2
TGTGCCAGCAGCTTAGCTTGGACAACAAACTATGGCTACACCTTC
CASSLAWTTNYGYTF
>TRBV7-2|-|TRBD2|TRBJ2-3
TGTGCCAGCAGCGGGCGTGGGAGGGCAGATACGCAGTATTTT
CASSGRGRADTQYF
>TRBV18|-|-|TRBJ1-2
TGTGCCAGCTCAGGGGTTAGAGTTAACTATGGCTACACCTTC
CASSGVRVNYGYTF
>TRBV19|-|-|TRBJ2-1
TGTGCCAGTAGTATAGTTCGGACCATAATGAATGAGCAGTTCTTC
CASSIVRTIMNEQFF
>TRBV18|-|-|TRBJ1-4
TGTGCCAGCTCACCCCAGGGACTCGGTGAAAAACTGTTTTTT
CASSPQGLGEKLFF
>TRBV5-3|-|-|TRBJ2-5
TGTGCCAGAAGCACCGTCCAGGGGACCCAGTACTTC
CARSTVQGTQYF
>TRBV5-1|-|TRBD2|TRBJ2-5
TGCGCCAGCAGCCCCGGGACTAGCCGGGGGACCCAGTACTTC
CASSPGTSRGTQYF
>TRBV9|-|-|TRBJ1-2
TGTGCCAGCAGCGTAGACCCCCTGGGAGAGGGCTACACCTTC
CASSVDPLGEGYTF
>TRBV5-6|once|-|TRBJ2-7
TGTGCCAGCAGCTGGACTCTAGGTTTGTCCTACGAGCAGTACTTC
CASSWTLGLSYEQYF
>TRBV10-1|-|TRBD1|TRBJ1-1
TGCGCCAGCAGTGAGGCCTACAGGGGGAGAGAAACTGAAGCTTTCTTT
CASSEAYRGRETEAFF
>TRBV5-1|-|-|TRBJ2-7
TGCGCCAGCAGCTTGGAGGTGGGGAGGTCCTACGAGCAGTACTTC
CASSLEVGRSYEQYF
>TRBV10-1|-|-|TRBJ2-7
TGCGCCAGCAGTGAACTACAGGCCCCCTCCTACGAGCAGTACTTC
CASSELQAPSYEQYF
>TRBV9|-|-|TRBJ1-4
TGTGCCAGCAGCGTAGCGAGTTTATCTGAAAAACTGTTTTTT
CASSVASLSEKLFF
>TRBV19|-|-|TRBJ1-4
TGTGCCAGTACCGTAGGGGGGAATCGACGGGAAACAGAGTTT
CASTVGGNRRETEF
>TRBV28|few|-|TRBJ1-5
TGTGCCAGCAGGACAGAGCATTATCAGCCCCAGCATTTT
CASRTEHYQPQHF
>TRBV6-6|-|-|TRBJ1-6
TGTGCCAGCAGTTACCCCGGGACGGATAATTCACCCCTCCACTTT
CASSYPGTDNSPLHF
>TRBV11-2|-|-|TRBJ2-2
TGTGCCAGCAGCTTAGGGTCAAGAAGGGTTACCCCCGGGGAGCTGTTTTTT
CASSLGSRRVTPGELFF
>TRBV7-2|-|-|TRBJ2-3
TGTGCCAGCAGTCCCGTTCAGGATACGCAGTATTTT
CASSPVQDTQYF
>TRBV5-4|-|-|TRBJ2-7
TGTGCCAGCAGCTTGGTTGGTCGGGGGTACGAGCAGTACTTC
CASSLVGRGYEQYF
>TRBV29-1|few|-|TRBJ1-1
TGCAGCGTTGGACTGGTGGGGACTGAAGCTTTCTTT
CSVGLVGTEAFF
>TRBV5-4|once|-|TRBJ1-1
TGTGCCAGCAGCGGTCAGGGGCGAACTGAAGCTTTCTTT
CASSGQGRTEAFF
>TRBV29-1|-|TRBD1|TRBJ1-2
TGCAGCGCCAGTGGGACAGGGGGATTTGGCTACACCTTC
CSASGTGGFGYTF
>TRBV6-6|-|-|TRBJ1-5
TGTGCCAGCAGTTACCGGGTCGGAGGGGGCAATCAGCCCCAGCATTTT
CASSYRVGGGNQPQHF
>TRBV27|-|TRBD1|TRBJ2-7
TGTGCCAGCAGTTCGGACAGGCGGTACTACGAGCAGTACTTC
CASSSDRRYYEQYF
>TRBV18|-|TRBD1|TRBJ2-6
TGTGCCAGCTCACCACAGGGGGCGAGCTTTGGGGCCAACGTCCTGACTTTC
CASSPQGASFGANVLTF
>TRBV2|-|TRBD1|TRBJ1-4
TGTGCCAGATCAGGGGGGCTCGGTAATGAAAAACTGTTTTTT
CARSGGLGNEKLFF